This entry concerns a single T cell receptor (beta chain). This study enrolled people aged about 18 to 90 from approximately 25 US geographic areas. Cohort placement rested on clinical history that participants reported themselves. V lost 4 bases and J lost 3; bases outside the gene matches: 5. Germline V gene sequence: CDR1 SEHNR, CDR2 FQNEAQ (reference sequence). The length of the CDR3 is 15 residues. This specimen belongs to a study of blood T cell repertoires in COVID-19. Original methodology: By means of reference gene primer amplification, nucleated cell counts were estimated. Data came from immunoSEQ multiplex PCR; TCRdb stores just in-frame clones and leaves some out. D and trimming were read from the DNA, whereas the V and J calls and clone size are those reported in that table. The sample contains 250,000 to 350,000 clones, approximately 85% of which appear only once.

The clonotype was recovered from a woman aged 25-40 years who had recovered from COVID-19. J is TRBJ2-7 and V is TRBV7-9; TRBD1 aligns across 11 bases. Material for sequencing was PBMCs or T cells enriched from blood (not recorded which). The CDR3 sequence: CASSSKGQGGYEQYF. Written as DNA, the CDR3 is TGTGCCAGCAGCTCGAAGGGACAGGGGGGCTACGAGCAGTACTTC. Combining the CDR3 with reference TRBV7-9 and TRBJ2-7 gives the whole variable domain DTGVSQNPRHKITKRGQNVTFRCDPISEHNRLYWYRQTLGQGPEFLTYFQNEAQLEKSRLLSDRFSAERPKGSFSTLEIQRTEQGDSAMYLCASSSKGQGGYEQYFGPGTRLTVT.